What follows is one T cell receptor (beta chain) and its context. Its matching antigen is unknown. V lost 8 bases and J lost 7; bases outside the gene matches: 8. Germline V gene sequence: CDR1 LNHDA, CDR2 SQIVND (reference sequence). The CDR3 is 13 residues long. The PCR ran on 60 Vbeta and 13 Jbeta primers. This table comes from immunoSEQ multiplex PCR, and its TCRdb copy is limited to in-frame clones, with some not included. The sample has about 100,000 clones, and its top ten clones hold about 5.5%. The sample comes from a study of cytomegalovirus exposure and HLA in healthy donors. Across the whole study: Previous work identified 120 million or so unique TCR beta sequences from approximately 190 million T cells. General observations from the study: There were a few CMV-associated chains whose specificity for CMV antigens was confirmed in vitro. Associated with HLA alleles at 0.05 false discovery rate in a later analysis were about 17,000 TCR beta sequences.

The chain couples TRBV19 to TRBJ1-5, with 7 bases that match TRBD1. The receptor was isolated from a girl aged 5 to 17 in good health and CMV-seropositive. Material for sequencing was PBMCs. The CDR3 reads CASLQGLGQPQHF. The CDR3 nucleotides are TGTGCCAGTTTACAGGGGCTCGGCCAGCCCCAGCATTTT. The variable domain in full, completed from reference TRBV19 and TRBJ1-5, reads DGGITQSPKYLFRKEGQNVTLSCEQNLNHDAMYWYRQDPGQGLRLIYYSQIVNDFQKGDIAEGYSVSREKKESFPLTVTSAQKNPTAFYLCASLQGLGQPQHFGDGTRLSIL.